This T cell receptor (beta chain) comes out of a study of blood T cell repertoires in COVID-19. About the study: Both acute and convalescent COVID-19 samples were obtained from the United States, Italy and Spain. In each case, the material was cDNA or gDNA derived from T cells, B-cell-depleted T cells, or PBMCs.

Looked up from germline, CDR1 is LNHDA and CDR2 is SQIVND (reference sequence). The CDR3 runs to 16 residues. The germline V and J ends were trimmed by 4 bases and 3 bases, with 16 bases remaining between them. Sequenced by immunoSEQ multiplex PCR; TCRdb stores in-frame clones only, minus some. The repertoire holds under 45,000 clones, with about 83% as singletons. This rearrangement joins TRBV19 to TRBJ2-1, with D perhaps TRBD2 (6 bases). Sequenced input: peripheral blood. The sequence was collected from a man aged 60 to 69 with active COVID-19. In DNA, the CDR3 is TGTGCCAGTAGTAAGATGGGAGGCGGGTTCTACAATGAGCAGTTCTTC. It yields the protein CASSKMGGGFYNEQFF.